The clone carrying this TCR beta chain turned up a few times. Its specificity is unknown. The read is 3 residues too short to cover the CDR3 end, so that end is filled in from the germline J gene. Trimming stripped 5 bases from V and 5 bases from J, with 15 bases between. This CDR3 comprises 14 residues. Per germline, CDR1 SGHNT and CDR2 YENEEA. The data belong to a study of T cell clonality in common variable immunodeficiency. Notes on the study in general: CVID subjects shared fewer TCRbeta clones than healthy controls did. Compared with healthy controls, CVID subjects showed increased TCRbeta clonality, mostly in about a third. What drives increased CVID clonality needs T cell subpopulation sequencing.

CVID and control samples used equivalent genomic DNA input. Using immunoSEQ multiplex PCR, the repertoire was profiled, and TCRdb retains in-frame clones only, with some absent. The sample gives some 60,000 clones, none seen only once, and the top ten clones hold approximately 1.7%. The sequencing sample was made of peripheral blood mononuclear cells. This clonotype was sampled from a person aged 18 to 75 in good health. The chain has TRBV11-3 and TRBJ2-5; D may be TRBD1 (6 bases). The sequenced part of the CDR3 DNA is TGTGCCAGCAGCCGTGTTGAGGGGGTCGAGACC. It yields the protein CASSRVEGVET. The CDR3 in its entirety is CASSRVEGVETQYF.